This T cell receptor beta chain appears in the sequencing data of a study of CD8+ T cells in alopecia areata. The wider study: The drug, oral tofacitinib, was given to treated patients at 5 to 10 mg twice daily. Treated patients' severity was scored by percentage of affected scalp area. Dosing with tofacitinib proceeded for 6 to 18 months, followed by 6 months off drug.

Treatment meaning: oral pan-JAK inhibitor, 5-10 mg twice daily. The V and J ends lost 3 bases and 4 bases respectively, with 4 bases between them. Germline CDR1 and CDR2: MNHNS and SASEGT. The CDR3 sequence is 12 residues long. Reverse transcription of extracted RNA yielded cDNA, which provided the sequencing template. Measured with immunoSEQ multiplex PCR; TCRdb has only the in-frame clones, and not every one. The sample shows around 99,000 clones, 80% to 85% of them seen only once. The specimen was CD8+ T cells sorted from blood, collected at week 24, from a patient treated with tofacitinib. This TCR was recovered from a human donor with alopecia areata. This chain connects TRBV6-1 to TRBJ2-4; no clear D gene. The CDR3 protein is CASSEQKNIQYF. DNA for the CDR3: TGTGCCAGCAGTGAGCAGAAAAACATTCAGTACTTC.